Listed below are T cell receptor beta chains from one sample, sequenced in a study of blood T cells in healthy people across ages. TCRdb analysed the 5' RACE reads with MiXCR anew, one entry per CDR3 protein. There are around 1.7 million distinct CDR3 sequences in the sample; roughly 30% occur only once, and roughly 8% lies in the top ten. The sequencing sample was made of blood. These TCRs come from a young woman in good health. Both conserved end residues are part of each CDR3. The order of the fields is D gene, J gene, V gene, clone size, CDR3 DNA, CDR3 protein. D genes are given only for firm matches. The listing skips clone size in some rows; elsewhere it reads once, few, many or a size class.

-	TRBJ2-3	TRBV28	-	TGTGCCAGCAGGGCCGCGTGGGGCACAGATACGCAGTATTTT	CASRAAWGTDTQYF
-	TRBJ2-1	TRBV27	-	TGTGCCAGCAGTCACAGTACTAGCTCTAGCAATGAGCAGTTCTTC	CASSHSTSSSNEQFF
-	TRBJ2-7	TRBV20-1	few	TGCAGTGCTAGTTCCGGCCGAGCGCCCTACGAGCAGTACTTC	CSASSGRAPYEQYF
TRBD2	TRBJ2-7	TRBV9	few	TGTGCCAGCAGCGTAGCTAGCGGGGCCTTCTACGAGCAGTACTTC	CASSVASGAFYEQYF
-	TRBJ1-5	TRBV10-3	few	TGTGCCATCGGGGGGGCGACAGATCAGCCCCAGCATTTT	CAIGGATDQPQHF
TRBD1	TRBJ1-4	TRBV5-4	-	TGTGCCTGCAGCCCTACGACAGGGTTTAATGAAAAACTGTTTTTT	CACSPTTGFNEKLFF
TRBD1	TRBJ2-7	TRBV2	many	TGTGCCAGCACGAGACAGGGGGCTTACGAGCAGTACTTC	CASTRQGAYEQYF
-	TRBJ2-7	TRBV6-1	few	TGTGCCAGCAGTGAAGCCTGGGGGCGCGAGCAGTACTTC	CASSEAWGREQYF
TRBD1	TRBJ2-2	TRBV3-1	few	TGTGCCAGCAGCTCACAGGGGGAGACCGGGGAGCTGTTTTTT	CASSSQGETGELFF
TRBD2	TRBJ2-1	TRBV7-2	once	TGTGCCAGCAGCTCCAGACTAGCGGGGGGCTGGGGGTACAATGAGCAGTTCTTC	CASSSRLAGGWGYNEQFF
-	TRBJ1-1	TRBV12-5	-	TGTGCTAGTGGTCTGGAGGTTCCCGAAGCTTTCTTT	CASGLEVPEAFF
-	TRBJ1-5	TRBV5-1	many	TGTGCCAGCAGCCTAGGCAATAGCAATCAGCCCCAGCATTTT	CASSLGNSNQPQHF
TRBD2	TRBJ2-3	TRBV6-6	few	TGTGCCAGCAGTTACTCGGCGGGGGAGGCAGATACGCAGTATTTT	CASSYSAGEADTQYF
-	TRBJ2-7	TRBV5-1	once	TGCGCCAGCAGCTTTACGGGGGCCTCCTACAATGAGCAGTACTTC	CASSFTGASYNEQYF
-	TRBJ2-7	TRBV29-1	many	TGCAGCGTTGGGGACAACTTCTCCTACGAGCAGTACTTC	CSVGDNFSYEQYF
-	TRBJ2-5	TRBV4-1	few	TGCGCCAGCAGCCAACGTAGAAGGCAGGTCGAAGAGACCCAGTACTTC	CASSQRRRQVEETQYF
-	TRBJ2-7	TRBV4-2	-	TGTGCCAGCAGCCAAGATCTGAGAGTCTCCTACGAGCAGTACTTC	CASSQDLRVSYEQYF
-	TRBJ1-5	TRBV4-3	-	TGCGCCAGCAGCCCATCAAGCACGGTCCGTCAGCCCCAGCATTTT	CASSPSSTVRQPQHF
TRBD1	TRBJ1-2	TRBV29-1	few	TGCAGCGTTGAAGGACAGGGGGCCGGTCGGGGCTATGGCTACACCTTC	CSVEGQGAGRGYGYTF
TRBD1	TRBJ1-1	TRBV2	-	TGTGCCAGCAGTGAAGCGGCCCCCACAGGGGGCCACACTGAAGCTTTCTTT	CASSEAAPTGGHTEAFF
-	TRBJ1-1	TRBV7-9	-	TGTGCCAGCAGCCTCGACAGGTACGAAGCTTTCTTT	CASSLDRYEAFF
TRBD1	TRBJ1-6	TRBV2	-	TGTGCCAGCAGTGAAGAGGCAGGGGGCACTTCACCCCTCCACTTT	CASSEEAGGTSPLHF